A selection of T cell receptor beta chains follows, all from one sample in a study of shared clonotypes between healthy human individuals. Clones were sequenced by immunoSEQ multiplex PCR, and TCRdb holds only the in-frame ones, with some missing. The table includes a few hundred thousand clones, roughly 96% detected once. Sequencing used memory CD8+ T cells sorted from blood. These receptors came from a man aged 30 to 45 in good health. CDR3s include the opening cysteine and the closing phenylalanine or tryptophan. Each record gives: J gene, V gene, D gene, clone size, CDR3 DNA, CDR3 protein. A D gene is named only where the DNA matches it firmly. Not every row has a clone size; where given, it reads once, few, many or a size class.

j_gene: TRBJ1-4; v_gene: TRBV28; d_gene: .; abundance: .; CDR3nt: TGTGCCAGCAGTTTAACAGGGACTAATGAAAAACTGTTTTTT; CDR3aa: CASSLTGTNEKLFF
j_gene: TRBJ2-7; v_gene: TRBV14; d_gene: TRBD2; abundance: once; CDR3nt: TGTGCCAGCAGCCAAGTGTCGATTGGGAGGGCCTACGAGCAGTACTTC; CDR3aa: CASSQVSIGRAYEQYF
j_gene: TRBJ2-4; v_gene: TRBV14; d_gene: TRBD2; abundance: .; CDR3nt: TGTGCCAGTAGCGGGAGCGGGAACATTCAGTACTTC; CDR3aa: CASSGSGNIQYF
j_gene: TRBJ2-5; v_gene: TRBV28; d_gene: TRBD2; abundance: .; CDR3nt: TGTGCCAGCAGTTTTAGGCTAGCGGGACTAGAGACCCAGTACTTC; CDR3aa: CASSFRLAGLETQYF
j_gene: TRBJ2-1; v_gene: TRBV1; d_gene: .; abundance: .; CDR3nt: TGCACCAGCAGCCAAGCGTCGGGGACCCCACGTCAGTTCTTC; CDR3aa: CTSSQASGTPRQFF
j_gene: TRBJ2-7; v_gene: TRBV7-9; d_gene: .; abundance: .; CDR3nt: TGTGCCAGCAGTTCTCAGTCCGAGCAGTACTTC; CDR3aa: CASSSQSEQYF
j_gene: TRBJ1-2; v_gene: TRBV28; d_gene: .; abundance: .; CDR3nt: TGTGCCAGCAGTTATTCATACCGGGATGGCTACACCTTC; CDR3aa: CASSYSYRDGYTF
j_gene: TRBJ1-3; v_gene: TRBV2; d_gene: .; abundance: .; CDR3nt: TGTGCCAGCAGTGATTGGATGCCTGGAAACACCATATATTTT; CDR3aa: CASSDWMPGNTIYF
j_gene: TRBJ2-7; v_gene: TRBV13; d_gene: .; abundance: .; CDR3nt: TGTGCCAGCAGCTTAGCCAGGTTTTACGAGCAGTACTTC; CDR3aa: CASSLARFYEQYF
j_gene: TRBJ2-3; v_gene: TRBV7-9; d_gene: TRBD2; abundance: .; CDR3nt: TGTGCCAGCAGCTACCCTAGCGGGAGACGCACAGATACGCAGTATTTT; CDR3aa: CASSYPSGRRTDTQYF
j_gene: TRBJ2-5; v_gene: TRBV20-1; d_gene: .; abundance: .; CDR3nt: TGCAGTGCTAGAGATGGAGGGACCCAGTACTTC; CDR3aa: CSARDGGTQYF
j_gene: TRBJ2-3; v_gene: TRBV6-5; d_gene: TRBD2; abundance: .; CDR3nt: TGTGCCAGCACCCAAGGTAGCGGGTCATGGGGTACGCAGTATTTT; CDR3aa: CASTQGSGSWGTQYF
j_gene: TRBJ2-2; v_gene: TRBV7-9; d_gene: TRBD2; abundance: .; CDR3nt: TGTGCCAGCAGCTCCGATGCGGGGGAAGCCGGGGAGCTGTTTTTT; CDR3aa: CASSSDAGEAGELFF
j_gene: TRBJ2-5; v_gene: TRBV5-1; d_gene: .; abundance: .; CDR3nt: TGCGCCACCCAAGAGACCCAGTACTTC; CDR3aa: CATQETQYF
j_gene: TRBJ2-7; v_gene: TRBV29-1; d_gene: .; abundance: .; CDR3nt: TGCAGCGTTGTGTCTTCTGGGGGACGGAACTCCTACGAGCAGTACTTC; CDR3aa: CSVVSSGGRNSYEQYF
j_gene: TRBJ2-2; v_gene: TRBV4-1; d_gene: .; abundance: few; CDR3nt: TGCGCCAGCAGCCAAGTACCCTTGTGGGGGGAGCTGTTTTTT; CDR3aa: CASSQVPLWGELFF
j_gene: TRBJ2-4; v_gene: TRBV19; d_gene: .; abundance: .; CDR3nt: TGTGCCAGCAGACAGGTGGGGGCCAAAAACATTCAGTACTTC; CDR3aa: CASRQVGAKNIQYF
j_gene: TRBJ2-7; v_gene: TRBV7-9; d_gene: TRBD1; abundance: .; CDR3nt: TGTGCCAGCAGCTTGCTCCAGGGGGTGGAGCAGTACTTC; CDR3aa: CASSLLQGVEQYF
j_gene: TRBJ1-1; v_gene: TRBV7-2; d_gene: .; abundance: .; CDR3nt: TGTGCCAGCAGCTTAGTGGGGAACACTGAAGCTTTCTTT; CDR3aa: CASSLVGNTEAFF
j_gene: TRBJ2-7; v_gene: TRBV30; d_gene: TRBD2; abundance: once; CDR3nt: TGTGCCTGGAACGGGGGACTAGCGCTGTACGAGCAGTACTTC; CDR3aa: CAWNGGLALYEQYF
j_gene: TRBJ1-2; v_gene: TRBV9; d_gene: .; abundance: .; CDR3nt: TGTGCCAGCAGCGCCGAGGGGGGGAGGCCCTATGGCTACACCTTC; CDR3aa: CASSAEGGRPYGYTF
j_gene: TRBJ2-7; v_gene: TRBV11-2; d_gene: TRBD2; abundance: .; CDR3nt: TGTGCCAGCAGCTTATACGAATCGATAGCGGGAGGATGGTACGAGCAGTACTTC; CDR3aa: CASSLYESIAGGWYEQYF
j_gene: TRBJ2-3; v_gene: TRBV9; d_gene: TRBD1; abundance: once; CDR3nt: TGTGCCAGCAGCGCCGGGATCGGACAGGGAGAGGCTATCTGGGGGACAGATACGCAGTATTTT; CDR3aa: CASSAGIGQGEAIWGTDTQYF
j_gene: TRBJ1-2; v_gene: TRBV6-1; d_gene: .; abundance: once; CDR3nt: TGTGCCAGCAGTGGATATGCGGGGGCTGATGGCTACACCTTC; CDR3aa: CASSGYAGADGYTF
j_gene: TRBJ1-4; v_gene: TRBV15; d_gene: TRBD1; abundance: .; CDR3nt: TGTGCCACCAGCTCTGGACAGGGGGCTAATGAAAAACTGTTTTTT; CDR3aa: CATSSGQGANEKLFF
j_gene: TRBJ1-4; v_gene: TRBV5-6; d_gene: .; abundance: .; CDR3nt: TGTGCCAGCAGCCGGCAGTCTAATGAAAAACTGTTTTTT; CDR3aa: CASSRQSNEKLFF
j_gene: TRBJ1-1; v_gene: TRBV6-1; d_gene: TRBD1; abundance: once; CDR3nt: TGTGCCAGCAGTTTAAACAGGGGGATCGGAGCTTTCTTT; CDR3aa: CASSLNRGIGAFF
j_gene: TRBJ2-3; v_gene: TRBV28; d_gene: TRBD2; abundance: .; CDR3nt: TGTGCCAGCAGTTTATCGGGGACTACAACAGATACGCAGTATTTT; CDR3aa: CASSLSGTTTDTQYF
j_gene: TRBJ1-1; v_gene: TRBV11-2; d_gene: .; abundance: .; CDR3nt: TGTGCCAGCAGCTTAGCCGGGACACTTGAAGCTTTCTTT; CDR3aa: CASSLAGTLEAFF
j_gene: TRBJ2-1; v_gene: TRBV5-6; d_gene: .; abundance: .; CDR3nt: TGTGCCAGCAGCTTCGGTGATCGCAATGAGCAGTTCTTC; CDR3aa: CASSFGDRNEQFF
j_gene: TRBJ2-5; v_gene: TRBV7-2; d_gene: .; abundance: .; CDR3nt: TGTGCCAGCAGCCTCAGGGGTGTCCAAGAGACCCAGTACTTC; CDR3aa: CASSLRGVQETQYF
j_gene: TRBJ1-1; v_gene: TRBV11-2; d_gene: .; abundance: .; CDR3nt: TGTGCCAGCAGCTTAGATTTCGGGGTTCGGAAAGCTTTCTTT; CDR3aa: CASSLDFGVRKAFF
j_gene: TRBJ2-6; v_gene: TRBV30; d_gene: TRBD1; abundance: .; CDR3nt: TGTGCCTGGAGTCCCCCCGGGACAGGAGGAACTGGGGCCAACGTCCTGACTTTC; CDR3aa: CAWSPPGTGGTGANVLTF
j_gene: TRBJ2-1; v_gene: TRBV5-1; d_gene: TRBD1; abundance: .; CDR3nt: TGCGCCAGCAGCCGGACTACCGGGACAGGGGGCGCGAATGAGCAGTTCTTC; CDR3aa: CASSRTTGTGGANEQFF
j_gene: TRBJ2-1; v_gene: TRBV19; d_gene: .; abundance: .; CDR3nt: TGTGCCGTAGGGTTTTATGAGCAGTTCTTC; CDR3aa: CAVGFYEQFF
j_gene: TRBJ2-1; v_gene: TRBV5-4; d_gene: .; abundance: once; CDR3nt: TGTGCCAGCAGCTTGGCCCCCTCCGCTGAGCAGTTCTTC; CDR3aa: CASSLAPSAEQFF
j_gene: TRBJ2-7; v_gene: TRBV21-1; d_gene: .; abundance: .; CDR3nt: TGTGCCAGCCTATGTACGAAAACCTCCTACGAGCAGTACTTC; CDR3aa: CASLCTKTSYEQYF
j_gene: TRBJ1-3; v_gene: TRBV9; d_gene: TRBD1; abundance: .; CDR3nt: TGTGCCAGCAGCGTGACGACAGGGGCTAGCTCTGGAAACACCATATATTTT; CDR3aa: CASSVTTGASSGNTIYF
j_gene: TRBJ2-4; v_gene: TRBV7-9; d_gene: TRBD2; abundance: .; CDR3nt: TGTGCCAGCAGCTTAGAATCCACTAGCGGGACCTTATCCAAAAACATTCAGTACTTC; CDR3aa: CASSLESTSGTLSKNIQYF
j_gene: TRBJ2-7; v_gene: TRBV21-1; d_gene: .; abundance: .; CDR3nt: TGTGCCAGCAGCATCGAGCGGGAGCCCTTATATCTCTCCTACGAGCAGTACTTC; CDR3aa: CASSIEREPLYLSYEQYF
j_gene: TRBJ2-7; v_gene: TRBV20-1; d_gene: .; abundance: few; CDR3nt: TGCAGTGCTGGACAATACGAGCAGTACTTC; CDR3aa: CSAGQYEQYF
j_gene: TRBJ2-7; v_gene: TRBV5-4; d_gene: TRBD2; abundance: once; CDR3nt: TGTGCCAGCAGCTTACTCGGGGATCTCCTAGCGGGAGGGCGAGGAGAGCAGTACTTC; CDR3aa: CASSLLGDLLAGGRGEQYF
j_gene: TRBJ2-7; v_gene: TRBV18; d_gene: .; abundance: .; CDR3nt: TGTGCCAGCTCATTTCTCAGGGGCGAGTACGAGCAGTACTTC; CDR3aa: CASSFLRGEYEQYF
j_gene: TRBJ1-5; v_gene: TRBV29-1; d_gene: .; abundance: .; CDR3nt: TGCAGCCCTAGAAGGGGGGGTGCCTATCAGCCCCAGCATTTT; CDR3aa: CSPRRGGAYQPQHF
j_gene: TRBJ2-3; v_gene: TRBV7-9; d_gene: TRBD2; abundance: .; CDR3nt: TGCGCCAGCAGTTCAAGGACTAGCGGGACCTTCACAGATACGCAGTATTTT; CDR3aa: CASSSRTSGTFTDTQYF
j_gene: TRBJ2-2; v_gene: TRBV19; d_gene: TRBD2; abundance: .; CDR3nt: TGTGCCAGTAGTGGACTAGTCCATATCGGGGAGCTGTTTTTT; CDR3aa: CASSGLVHIGELFF
j_gene: TRBJ2-1; v_gene: TRBV7-9; d_gene: .; abundance: once; CDR3nt: TGTGCCAGCCAGGGTGTCTCCTACAATGAGCAGTTCTTC; CDR3aa: CASQGVSYNEQFF
j_gene: TRBJ2-3; v_gene: TRBV9; d_gene: .; abundance: .; CDR3nt: TGTGCCAGCAGCGTAGGGCTAGCGCCAGATACGCAGTATTTT; CDR3aa: CASSVGLAPDTQYF
j_gene: TRBJ2-3; v_gene: TRBV4-2; d_gene: .; abundance: .; CDR3nt: TGTGCCAGCAGCCAAGCCACAGATACGCAGTATTTT; CDR3aa: CASSQATDTQYF
j_gene: TRBJ2-5; v_gene: TRBV15; d_gene: TRBD2; abundance: .; CDR3nt: TGTGCCACCAGCAGAGATGTGGCTAGCGGGAGTGTTTGGGGAAAGACCCAGTACTTC; CDR3aa: CATSRDVASGSVWGKTQYF
j_gene: TRBJ2-7; v_gene: TRBV28; d_gene: .; abundance: .; CDR3nt: TGTGCCAGCAGTTTACGGGGCGGACCCTACGAGCAGTACTTC; CDR3aa: CASSLRGGPYEQYF
j_gene: TRBJ1-3; v_gene: TRBV14; d_gene: TRBD1; abundance: .; CDR3nt: TGTGCCAGCAGCCAAGATCTTGGAACAGGGGGGAGAGGGAACACCATATATTTT; CDR3aa: CASSQDLGTGGRGNTIYF
j_gene: TRBJ2-1; v_gene: TRBV11-2; d_gene: .; abundance: once; CDR3nt: TGTGCCAGCAGCCTAAAATCCCGGAGGGAGACCAATGAGCAGTTCTTC; CDR3aa: CASSLKSRRETNEQFF
j_gene: TRBJ2-5; v_gene: TRBV7-9; d_gene: TRBD2; abundance: .; CDR3nt: TGTGCCAGCAGCTTAGGGTTCGGGAGGGCTGGTGAGACCCAGTACTTC; CDR3aa: CASSLGFGRAGETQYF